A selection of T cell receptor beta chains follows, all from one sample in a study of T cell repertoires in cytomegalovirus infection. No antigen has been assigned to these receptors. In TCRdb, the reads were re-called with MiXCR into one record per CDR3 protein. The sample contains about 480,000 distinct CDR3 sequences, 30% to 35% of which appear only once. The sample here was cultured PBMCs, taken from culture after CMV antigen stimulation. Source of these receptors: a human donor in good health (CMV status not recorded). Some clones in this sample may be carry-over from other donors' samples. The CDR3 runs from the conserved cysteine through the conserved F or W. The D gene is left open where the match is weak. Some rows mark clone size as missing; the rest say once, few, many or name a class of expanded clone.

v_gene: TRBV4-1
j_gene: TRBJ1-5
abundance: many
d_gene: -
CDR3nt: TGCGCCAGCAGCACGACGGCTAATCAGCCCCAGCATTTT
CDR3aa: CASSTTANQPQHF

v_gene: TRBV7-2
j_gene: TRBJ2-5
abundance: -
d_gene: TRBD1
CDR3nt: TGTGCCAGCAGCTGGCGACAGGGGCTGGGAGAGACCCAGTACTTC
CDR3aa: CASSWRQGLGETQYF

v_gene: TRBV13
j_gene: TRBJ1-3
abundance: -
d_gene: -
CDR3nt: TGTGCCAGCAGCTTAAACGTCCGGGGGGCGCCTGGAAACACCATATATTTT
CDR3aa: CASSLNVRGAPGNTIYF

v_gene: TRBV6-2/TRBV6-3
j_gene: TRBJ2-5
abundance: -
d_gene: -
CDR3nt: TGTGCCAGCAGTTGGGACGATGAGACCCAGTACTTC
CDR3aa: CASSWDDETQYF

v_gene: TRBV12-3/TRBV12-4
j_gene: TRBJ1-3
abundance: -
d_gene: -
CDR3nt: TGTGCCAGCAGTTTTTATTCTGCAGGGAGAACAGGAAACACCATATATTTT
CDR3aa: CASSFYSAGRTGNTIYF

v_gene: TRBV7-3
j_gene: TRBJ2-4
abundance: many
d_gene: TRBD1
CDR3nt: TGTGCCAGCAGCCCCGAAGGGACAGCCACAGCAGCCAAAAACATTCAGTACTTC
CDR3aa: CASSPEGTATAAKNIQYF

v_gene: TRBV7-8
j_gene: TRBJ2-1
abundance: -
d_gene: TRBD2
CDR3nt: TGTGCCACGAATGTACTAGCGGGAATGTCCGATGAGCAGTTCTTC
CDR3aa: CATNVLAGMSDEQFF

v_gene: TRBV5-6
j_gene: TRBJ2-1
abundance: -
d_gene: TRBD2
CDR3nt: TGTGCCAGCAGCTTTGGTAGCGGGAGCCTGAATGAGCAGTTCTTC
CDR3aa: CASSFGSGSLNEQFF

v_gene: TRBV19
j_gene: TRBJ2-1
abundance: -
d_gene: -
CDR3nt: TGTGCCAGTAGTACTACCTGGACTGTCCTTGATGCGGGTGAGCAGTTCTTC
CDR3aa: CASSTTWTVLDAGEQFF

v_gene: TRBV25-1
j_gene: TRBJ2-7
abundance: few
d_gene: TRBD1
CDR3nt: TGTGCCAGCAGTGAATATCATCCCCGGACAGGGTCGGACGAGCAGTACTTC
CDR3aa: CASSEYHPRTGSDEQYF

v_gene: TRBV7-2
j_gene: TRBJ2-5
abundance: many
d_gene: -
CDR3nt: TGTGCCAGCAGCTTAGGAGACACACGAGAGACCCAGTACTTC
CDR3aa: CASSLGDTRETQYF

v_gene: TRBV7-2
j_gene: TRBJ2-1
abundance: many
d_gene: -
CDR3nt: TGTGCCAGCAGACCCCCTTTGTTAGCGGACTCCTACAATGAGCAGTTCTTC
CDR3aa: CASRPPLLADSYNEQFF

v_gene: TRBV12-3/TRBV12-4
j_gene: TRBJ1-3
abundance: -
d_gene: -
CDR3nt: TGTGCCAGCAGTCCCCTGTCAGCTGGGTTCGGAAACACCATATATTTT
CDR3aa: CASSPLSAGFGNTIYF

v_gene: TRBV19
j_gene: TRBJ2-1
abundance: -
d_gene: TRBD2
CDR3nt: TGTGCCAGCCTGCCTAGCGGGAACTCGAATGAGCAGTTCTTC
CDR3aa: CASLPSGNSNEQFF

v_gene: TRBV12-3/TRBV12-4
j_gene: TRBJ1-2
abundance: -
d_gene: TRBD1
CDR3nt: TGTGCCAGCAGCGAAACAGGGGGCTATGGCTACACCTTC
CDR3aa: CASSETGGYGYTF

v_gene: TRBV25-1
j_gene: TRBJ1-3
abundance: -
d_gene: TRBD1
CDR3nt: TGTGCCAGCAGAGAACAGGGGCTGGCCTCTGGAAACACCATATATTTT
CDR3aa: CASREQGLASGNTIYF

v_gene: TRBV12-3/TRBV12-4
j_gene: TRBJ2-1
abundance: once
d_gene: TRBD2
CDR3nt: TGTGCCAGCAGATCCAGCGGGATTTACAATGAGCAGTTCTTC
CDR3aa: CASRSSGIYNEQFF

v_gene: TRBV6-6
j_gene: TRBJ1-1
abundance: -
d_gene: -
CDR3nt: TGTGCCAGCAGTAGGGCCGGGACTTACAAGACAGCTTTCTTT
CDR3aa: CASSRAGTYKTAFF

v_gene: TRBV12-3/TRBV12-4
j_gene: TRBJ2-7
abundance: -
d_gene: -
CDR3nt: TGTGCCAGCAGTTTAAAGCGGACCTACGAGCAGTACTTC
CDR3aa: CASSLKRTYEQYF

v_gene: TRBV7-9
j_gene: TRBJ2-5
abundance: -
d_gene: -
CDR3nt: TGTGCCAGCAGCGAAACGTACCAAGAGACCCAGTACTTC
CDR3aa: CASSETYQETQYF

v_gene: TRBV7-2
j_gene: TRBJ2-7
abundance: few
d_gene: TRBD2
CDR3nt: TGTGCCAGCAGCCCAATGGGGACTACCTACGAGCAGTACTTC
CDR3aa: CASSPMGTTYEQYF

v_gene: TRBV10-3
j_gene: TRBJ1-2
abundance: -
d_gene: TRBD1
CDR3nt: TGTGCCATCAGTGGCAGTCGGCAGGGGGACGGCTACACCTTC
CDR3aa: CAISGSRQGDGYTF

v_gene: TRBV28
j_gene: TRBJ2-5
abundance: few
d_gene: TRBD2
CDR3nt: TGTGCCAGCCGGACTAGCGGGAGGGAAGAGACCCAGTACTTC
CDR3aa: CASRTSGREETQYF

v_gene: TRBV4-3
j_gene: TRBJ2-3
abundance: -
d_gene: -
CDR3nt: TGCGCCAGCAGCCAGATGGGGGCAGATACGCAGTATTTT
CDR3aa: CASSQMGADTQYF

v_gene: TRBV11-1
j_gene: TRBJ2-1
abundance: many
d_gene: TRBD2
CDR3nt: TGTGCCAGCAGCTTCGGGGCTAGCGGGGGTTACAATGAGCAGTTCTTC
CDR3aa: CASSFGASGGYNEQFF

v_gene: TRBV19
j_gene: TRBJ1-5
abundance: -
d_gene: -
CDR3nt: TGTGCCGCTACAGCGCAGGGTTTCAATCAGCCCCAGCATTTT
CDR3aa: CAATAQGFNQPQHF

v_gene: TRBV19
j_gene: TRBJ1-2
abundance: many
d_gene: -
CDR3nt: TGTGCCAGTAGTCCGGGTACAGCCTATGGCTACACCTTC
CDR3aa: CASSPGTAYGYTF

v_gene: TRBV10-3
j_gene: TRBJ2-1
abundance: few
d_gene: TRBD2
CDR3nt: TGTGCCATCAGTAGGCCTAGCGGGAGCAATGAGCAGTTCTTC
CDR3aa: CAISRPSGSNEQFF

v_gene: TRBV7-9
j_gene: TRBJ1-4
abundance: few
d_gene: -
CDR3nt: TGTGCCAGCAGCTTAGGGAAGACTAATGAAAAACTGTTTTTT
CDR3aa: CASSLGKTNEKLFF

v_gene: TRBV12-3/TRBV12-4
j_gene: TRBJ1-5
abundance: few
d_gene: -
CDR3nt: TGTGCCAGCACCCTTTTTGGGGGTAAACCCCAGCATTTT
CDR3aa: CASTLFGGKPQHF

v_gene: TRBV6-2/TRBV6-3
j_gene: TRBJ2-1
abundance: many
d_gene: -
CDR3nt: TGTGCCAGCAGTTACTCGGAGAACAATGAGCAGTTCTTC
CDR3aa: CASSYSENNEQFF

v_gene: TRBV7-6
j_gene: TRBJ1-2
abundance: -
d_gene: TRBD1
CDR3nt: TGTGCCAGCAGCGAGGGACAGGGGTTTAACTATGGCTACACCTTC
CDR3aa: CASSEGQGFNYGYTF

v_gene: TRBV7-9
j_gene: TRBJ1-2
abundance: -
d_gene: -
CDR3nt: TGTGCCAGCAGCACGGCTTCCTATGGCTACACCTTC
CDR3aa: CASSTASYGYTF

v_gene: TRBV7-2
j_gene: TRBJ1-5
abundance: many
d_gene: TRBD1
CDR3nt: TGTGCCAGCAGGCTAGAAGACAGGGGTTTGAATCAGCCCCAGCATTTT
CDR3aa: CASRLEDRGLNQPQHF

v_gene: TRBV6-6
j_gene: TRBJ2-1
abundance: -
d_gene: -
CDR3nt: TGTGCCAGCAGAAAAGCGGGCCCCTACAATGAGCAGTTCTTC
CDR3aa: CASRKAGPYNEQFF

v_gene: TRBV4-3
j_gene: TRBJ2-2
abundance: -
d_gene: -
CDR3nt: TGCGCCAGCAGCCATGGACAGTCAGGGTGGTCCGGGGAGCTGTTTTTT
CDR3aa: CASSHGQSGWSGELFF

v_gene: TRBV7-2
j_gene: TRBJ1-1
abundance: many
d_gene: -
CDR3nt: TGTGCCAGCAGCTTGACACAGCCGGGGTACACTGAAGCTTTCTTT
CDR3aa: CASSLTQPGYTEAFF

v_gene: TRBV7-2
j_gene: TRBJ2-7
abundance: -
d_gene: -
CDR3nt: TGTGCCAGCAGCTACGGTAGCGCCGTACCTTCCTACGAGCAGTACTTC
CDR3aa: CASSYGSAVPSYEQYF

v_gene: TRBV10-2
j_gene: TRBJ1-1
abundance: -
d_gene: TRBD1
CDR3nt: TGCGCCAGCAGTGAGCCCGGGACAGGGACCACTGAAGCTTTCTTT
CDR3aa: CASSEPGTGTTEAFF

v_gene: TRBV7-2
j_gene: TRBJ2-1
abundance: many
d_gene: TRBD1
CDR3nt: TGTGCCAGCAGATCCCTGAGACAGGGAAACAATGAGCAGTTCTTC
CDR3aa: CASRSLRQGNNEQFF

v_gene: TRBV7-9
j_gene: TRBJ1-5
abundance: few
d_gene: -
CDR3nt: TGTGCCAGCAGCTTAGGAAATCGCCCCCAGCATTTT
CDR3aa: CASSLGNRPQHF

v_gene: TRBV11-1
j_gene: TRBJ2-2
abundance: few
d_gene: -
CDR3nt: TGTGCCAGCAGCTTAAGTCTAGCGAAGAAGAACACCGGGGAGCTGTTTTTT
CDR3aa: CASSLSLAKKNTGELFF

v_gene: TRBV6-2/TRBV6-3
j_gene: TRBJ2-3
abundance: once
d_gene: TRBD2
CDR3nt: TGTGCCAGCAGCCACGGACTAGCGGGACCAGATACGCAGTATTTT
CDR3aa: CASSHGLAGPDTQYF